This T cell receptor beta chain was identified in a study of cytomegalovirus exposure and HLA in healthy donors. With respect to this clone: Its cognate antigen is unknown.

Amplification used 60 Vbeta primers and 13 Jbeta primers. Repertoires were generated with immunoSEQ multiplex PCR, while TCRdb's copy carries only in-frame clones and drops some. Of about 170,000 clones listed, nearly 80% are singletons. This CDR3 spans 16 amino acids. Healthy people donating bone marrow made up the donors. General study points: HLA-A and HLA-B allele assignments for most subjects were reportedly predicted accurately using TCR beta sequences. Trimming of TCR beta V- and J-genes showed a link, identified in a later analysis, to a missense DCLRE1C variant. Being productive about 87% or about 30% of the time was typical of most TCR beta V segments in an earlier analysis.

This chain uses TRBV12-1 with TRBJ2-6; the D call of TRBD2 is as the table states it, not checked on the DNA. TRBV12-1 is a documented pseudogene. The receptor was derived from a man between 40 and 49 years old in good health and CMV-seropositive. The sample was PBMCs. The CDR3 DNA follows: TGTGCCAGCAGCTGGGGGGGCAGGGCCGGGGCCAACGGCCTGACTTTC. This translates into CASSWGGRAGANGLTF.